A selection of T cell receptor beta chains follows, all from one sample in a study of chemoradiotherapy in HPV16-positive cancers. Produced via immunoSEQ multiplex PCR; TCRdb's table is partial and in-frame only. The sample has tens of thousands of clones, 80% to 90% seen once. The material was blood, obtained from a patient who underwent chemoradiotherapy. The receptors here all came from a human donor with HPV-associated anogenital cancer. CDR3s include the opening cysteine and the closing phenylalanine or tryptophan. D genes are given only for firm matches. Size values are once, few and many counts, or a class for expanded clones, and some rows have none.

j_gene	v_gene	abundance	d_gene	len	CDR3aa	CDR3nt
TRBJ2-1	TRBV30	-	-	14	CAWSGTNRANEQFF	TGTGCCTGGAGTGGGACTAACCGGGCCAATGAGCAGTTCTTC
TRBJ1-2	TRBV7-9	once	-	17	CASSLDLWRQAKGGYTF	TGTGCCAGCAGCTTAGACCTCTGGAGACAGGCCAAGGGTGGCTACACCTTC
TRBJ2-3	TRBV9	-	-	15	CASSVGISSTDTQYF	TGTGCCAGCAGCGTCGGGATATCTAGCACAGATACGCAGTATTTT
TRBJ1-2	TRBV5-6	-	TRBD1	14	CASSKGQGDYGYTF	TGTGCCAGCAGCAAGGGACAGGGGGACTATGGCTACACCTTC
TRBJ2-3	TRBV2	-	-	15	CASRQTGTSTDTQYF	TGTGCCAGCAGACAGACAGGAACTAGCACAGATACGCAGTATTTT
TRBJ2-7	TRBV7-9	-	-	14	CASSLWGPPYEQYF	TGTGCCAGCAGCTTGTGGGGACCCCCCTACGAGCAGTACTTC
TRBJ2-5	TRBV9	-	-	14	CASSAGGSQETQYF	TGTGCCAGCAGCGCTGGAGGGAGCCAAGAGACCCAGTACTTC
TRBJ1-2	TRBV19	-	TRBD1	13	CASTRTGDYGYTF	TGTGCCAGTACCCGGACAGGGGACTATGGCTACACCTTC
TRBJ2-3	TRBV5-4	once	TRBD2	16	CASSQRLAGGQDTQYF	TGTGCCAGCAGCCAGAGACTAGCGGGAGGGCAAGATACGCAGTATTTT
TRBJ2-3	TRBV5-1	-	-	14	CASNRDRRTDTQYF	TGCGCCAGCAACCGGGACCGAAGGACAGATACGCAGTATTTT
TRBJ1-3	TRBV5-8	-	-	16	CASSSLGEFRGNTIYF	TGTGCCAGCAGCTCCCTGGGCGAGTTCAGGGGAAACACCATATATTTT
TRBJ2-5	TRBV4-1	-	-	14	CASSQDEGQETQYF	TGCGCCAGCAGCCAAGACGAGGGCCAAGAGACCCAGTACTTC
TRBJ1-1	TRBV14	-	TRBD1	17	CASSQGLTGASGTEAFF	TGTGCCAGCAGCCAAGGGTTGACAGGGGCGTCGGGCACTGAAGCTTTCTTT
TRBJ2-3	TRBV9	-	TRBD1	18	CASSVHGTGGNPRDTQYF	TGTGCCAGCAGCGTACACGGGACAGGGGGAAATCCGAGGGATACGCAGTATTTT
TRBJ1-5	TRBV30	-	-	13	CAWSPKGSQPQHF	TGTGCCTGGAGTCCCAAAGGGAGTCAGCCCCAGCATTTT
TRBJ2-3	TRBV7-3	-	-	15	CASSLSGGPEDTQYF	TGTGCCAGCAGCTTATCCGGAGGGCCGGAAGATACGCAGTATTTT
TRBJ2-1	TRBV4-3	once	-	16	CASSQRYGGTYNEQFF	TGCGCCAGCAGCCAAAGATACGGCGGCACCTACAATGAGCAGTTCTTC
TRBJ1-1	TRBV7-9	-	-	13	CASSRGAGVITFF	TGTGCCAGCAGCCGCGGCGCAGGGGTGATAACTTTCTTT